A selection of T cell receptor beta chains follows, all from one sample in a study of shared T cell receptors in the human thymus. Clones were read by immunoSEQ multiplex PCR, and TCRdb kept only the in-frame ones, dropping some. The data contain about 660,000 clones, approximately 90% of them seen just once; the ten biggest clones take up around 0.0099%. The sample was also reused in another study, on human thymus T cells.

The material sequenced was thymocytes. The receptor set was obtained from a boy under three years old with a congenital heart defect. Both conserved end residues are part of each CDR3. D genes are given only for firm matches. Size is stated for part of the rows, as once, few or many counts, or as a class when the clone is expanded.

length: 15; D: TRBD1; V: TRBV4-3; J: TRBJ2-7; size: NA; DNA: TGCGCCAGCAGCCAAGATAGGGACAGGGCCTACGAGCAGTACTTC; CDR3: CASSQDRDRAYEQYF
length: 16; D: TRBD2; V: TRBV10-2; J: TRBJ2-7; size: NA; DNA: TGCGCCAGCAGCGACCTAGCGGGAGCAGGCGTGTACGAGCAGTACTTC; CDR3: CASSDLAGAGVYEQYF
length: 11; D: TRBD1; V: TRBV30; J: TRBJ2-3; size: NA; DNA: TGTGCCTGGAACAGGGGCGATACGCAGTATTTT; CDR3: CAWNRGDTQYF
length: 12; D: NA; V: TRBV29-1; J: TRBJ1-2; size: NA; DNA: TGCAGCGTGGGTCACGGGGCGGGAGGCTACACCTTC; CDR3: CSVGHGAGGYTF
length: 15; D: TRBD2; V: TRBV7-3; J: TRBJ2-3; size: NA; DNA: TGTGCCAGCAGCTTAAGGTCTAGCGGGAGGGATACGCAGTATTTT; CDR3: CASSLRSSGRDTQYF
length: 15; D: TRBD1; V: TRBV25-1; J: TRBJ2-7; size: NA; DNA: TGTGCCAGCAGGGGGGCAGGACAGGGGGCCTACGAGCAGTACTTC; CDR3: CASRGAGQGAYEQYF
length: 15; D: TRBD1; V: TRBV19; J: TRBJ2-7; size: NA; DNA: TGTGCCAGTAGTATAGAAAGGACAGGTCACTACGAGCAGTACTTC; CDR3: CASSIERTGHYEQYF
length: 14; D: TRBD1; V: TRBV6-5; J: TRBJ1-1; size: few; DNA: TGTGCCAGCTGGAAGGGGGCGAGGGACACTGAAGCTTTCTTT; CDR3: CASWKGARDTEAFF
length: 12; D: NA; V: TRBV4-3; J: TRBJ2-1; size: NA; DNA: TGCGCCAGCAGCCAAGGTCGGAATGAGCAGTTCTTC; CDR3: CASSQGRNEQFF
length: 16; D: TRBD2; V: TRBV30; J: TRBJ2-1; size: NA; DNA: TGTGCCTGGAGTGACCCTAGCGGGAGGCCGAACAATGAGCAGTTCTTC; CDR3: CAWSDPSGRPNNEQFF
length: 14; D: NA; V: TRBV28; J: TRBJ2-7; size: once; DNA: TGTGCCAGCCACCCGTGGGGGCCTCTCTACGAGCAGTACTTC; CDR3: CASHPWGPLYEQYF
length: 15; D: TRBD1; V: TRBV25-1; J: TRBJ2-1; size: NA; DNA: TGTGCCAGCAGTGAAGGGGACAGGGGGCTGTGTGAGCAGTTCTTC; CDR3: CASSEGDRGLCEQFF
length: 13; D: NA; V: TRBV14; J: TRBJ1-1; size: once; DNA: TGTGCCAGCAGCTCATGGAGGAACACTGAAGCTTTCTTT; CDR3: CASSSWRNTEAFF
length: 13; D: NA; V: TRBV29-1; J: TRBJ2-5; size: NA; DNA: TGCAGCGTTGAAGATGCGTCCCGCTACCCCCAGTACTTC; CDR3: CSVEDASRYPQYF
length: 15; D: NA; V: TRBV19; J: TRBJ1-1; size: NA; DNA: TGTGCCAGTAGTACCCGACCGGGGGGAACAGTTGAAGCTTTCTTT; CDR3: CASSTRPGGTVEAFF
length: 16; D: NA; V: TRBV14; J: TRBJ2-7; size: once; DNA: TGTGCCAGCAGCCAAATCCCCCGGGATCGGGCCTACGAGCAGTACTTC; CDR3: CASSQIPRDRAYEQYF
length: 14; D: TRBD2; V: TRBV6-5; J: TRBJ2-7; size: once; DNA: TGTGCCAGCAGTCAAGCGGGATCCTCTTACGAGCAGTACTTC; CDR3: CASSQAGSSYEQYF
length: 14; D: NA; V: TRBV7-6; J: TRBJ2-7; size: NA; DNA: TGTGCCAGCAGCCCCCTTCCTTGCAGATGCGAGCAGTACTTC; CDR3: CASSPLPCRCEQYF
length: 15; D: TRBD2; V: TRBV14; J: TRBJ2-1; size: NA; DNA: TGTGCCAGCAGCCAAGATGGAGGCTCCAGCGGGAAATCGTTCTTC; CDR3: CASSQDGGSSGKSFF
length: 19; D: TRBD2; V: TRBV27; J: TRBJ2-1; size: NA; DNA: TGTGCCAGCAGTTTACCCTCCGGGACTAGCGGGAGCTCCTACAATGAGCAGTTCTTC; CDR3: CASSLPSGTSGSSYNEQFF
length: 13; D: NA; V: TRBV6-1; J: TRBJ2-7; size: NA; DNA: TGTGCCAGCAGTCCAGGGGGGACCTACGAGCAGTACTTC; CDR3: CASSPGGTYEQYF
length: 17; D: TRBD1; V: TRBV27; J: TRBJ2-2; size: NA; DNA: TGTGCCAGCAGTTTCAGGCCGGGACAGGTCAACACCGGGGAGCTGTTTTTT; CDR3: CASSFRPGQVNTGELFF
length: 14; D: TRBD1; V: TRBV18; J: TRBJ2-3; size: NA; DNA: TGTGCCAGCTCACCGACAGGGGGGACAGATACGCAGTATTTT; CDR3: CASSPTGGTDTQYF
length: 15; D: NA; V: TRBV14; J: TRBJ2-1; size: few; DNA: TGTGCCAGCAGCCAATCAGTCCCGGGTATGGATGAGCAGTTCTTC; CDR3: CASSQSVPGMDEQFF
length: 15; D: TRBD2; V: TRBV6-5; J: TRBJ2-7; size: once; DNA: TGTGCCAGCAGACCGTTAGCGGGTACCTCCTACGAGCAGTACTTC; CDR3: CASRPLAGTSYEQYF